This T cell receptor beta chain was sequenced for a study of Tregs in tolerant kidney transplant recipients. Germline V CDR1 and CDR2: SQVTM, ANQGSEA. The CDR3 consists of 14 residues. V dropped 3 bases and J dropped 7 bases, with 16 bases sitting between them. The method was immunoSEQ multiplex PCR; TCRdb's version includes in-frame clones alone and lacks a portion of them. The table records approximately 100,000 clones, over 85% of them present only once. Unstimulated regulatory T cells (CD4+CD25+CD127-), CD4+CD25- non-regulatory cells, CD4 and CD8 cells were FACS-sorted from thawed PBMCs. Sequencing was performed on CD4+ T cells from blood, taken before the transplant. The origin of this receptor is a human donor who received a combined kidney and bone marrow transplant. The chain couples TRBV29-1 to TRBJ2-1, with a weak D call TRBD1 (5 bases). CDR3 sequence: CSVELTGHRNEQFF. The CDR3 nucleotides read TGCAGCGTTGAGCTTACAGGCCACAGGAATGAGCAGTTCTTC.